Below, 29 T cell receptor beta chains from the same sample are listed, as sequenced in a study of shared clonotypes between healthy human individuals. Produced via immunoSEQ multiplex PCR; TCRdb's table is partial and in-frame only. The table has roughly 510,000 clones, roughly 85% seen once. The sequencing input was PBMCs. The receptors come from a woman aged 40-49 years in good health. Some clones in this sample may be carry-over from other donors' samples.

The chain employs TRBV19 and TRBJ2-4; no firm D call. CDR1 and CDR2 from the germline V gene are LNHDA and SQIVND (reference sequence). The V and J ends lost 4 bases and 2 bases respectively, with 18 bases between them. This CDR3 spans 17 amino acids. The CDR3 sequence is CASSREVARVTKNIQYF. The CDR3 DNA reads as TGTGCCAGTAGTAGGGAAGTAGCCCGCGTCACCAAAAACATTCAGTACTTC.

The chain combines TRBV5-1 with TRBJ2-1; tentative D call: TRBD2 (6 bases). CDR1 and CDR2 (germline): SGHRS, YFSETQ. The CDR3 consists of 12 residues. Trimming left V 5 bases short and J 9 bases short, with 12 bases between. For the CDR3, the DNA is TGCGCCAGCAGTTTCACTAGCTCTGAGCAGTTCTTC. Translated: CASSFTSSEQFF.

The chain couples TRBV23-1 to TRBJ2-7; 9 positions match TRBD2. TRBV23-1 is annotated as an ORF whose role is uncertain. V shed 2 bases, J shed 2 bases, and the junction held 19 bases outside the gene matches. This CDR3 is built from 20 residues. The CDR3 here is CASSQPIVNAGGPFPYEQYF. Here the CDR3 DNA reads TGCGCCAGCAGTCAACCTATCGTTAATGCGGGAGGGCCCTTTCCCTACGAGCAGTACTTC.

In the case of this clone: In the same sample, other DNA sequences code for this CDR3. The chain has TRBV5-1 and TRBJ1-5; D is possibly TRBD1 (5 bases). Looked up from germline, CDR1 is SGHRS and CDR2 is YFSETQ. V gave up 1 base and J gave up 7 bases, with 9 bases separating them. The CDR3 spans 13 residues. DNA for the CDR3: TGCGCCAGCAGCTTGCAGGGAGGACAGCCCCAGCATTTT. Encoded protein: CASSLQGGQPQHF.

A few counts support this clone. Other DNA sequences in this specimen translate into the identical CDR3. V usage is TRBV18 and J usage is TRBJ1-2; D is unresolved. The CDR3 extends over 13 amino acids. Germline V gene data show CDR1 as KGHSH and CDR2 as LQKENI. Trimming removed 1 base at V and 2 bases at J, with 5 bases between. CDR3 sequence: CASSPQENYGYTF. The CDR3 DNA reads TGTGCCAGCTCACCACAAGAGAACTATGGCTACACCTTC.

The chain employs TRBV11-2 and TRBJ2-5, with a possible D match to TRBD2 (6 bases). The germline V gene has CDR1 SGHAT and CDR2 FQNNGV. The CDR3 extends over 14 amino acids. V shed 7 bases and J shed 2 bases, with 14 bases lying between them. CDR3 coding DNA: TGTGCCAGCACCCTAGGGACTCCTCAAGAGACCCAGTACTTC. Its protein product is CASTLGTPQETQYF.

The rearrangement joins TRBV2 to TRBJ2-7; D gene ambiguous. Germline V lookup: CDR1 SNHLY, CDR2 FYNNEI. Trimming left V 3 bases short and J 7 bases short, with 7 bases between. The CDR3 totals 11 residues. CDR3 loop: CASSDELEQYF. CDR3 DNA sequence: TGTGCCAGCAGTGACGAACTTGAGCAGTACTTC.

The chain carries TRBV2 and TRBJ2-1; D is ambiguous. This CDR3 is built from 13 residues. Germline V gene lookup returns CDR1 SNHLY and CDR2 FYNNEI. Trimming pared 8 bases from V and 2 bases from J, leaving 10 bases between. The CDR3 DNA sequence: TGTGCCAGCGGCGGCGGCCCCTACAATGAGCAGTTCTTC. This gives the protein CASGGGPYNEQFF.

The rearrangement links TRBV5-6 to TRBJ1-6, with D hard to call. Germline CDR1 is SGHDT and CDR2 is YYEEEE. V was shortened by 1 base and J by 7 bases, with 9 bases between the two germline ends. The length of the CDR3 is 14 residues. This CDR3 reads CASSLLSGNSPLHF. CDR3 in DNA: TGTGCCAGCAGCTTGTTGTCCGGGAATTCACCCCTCCACTTT.

V gene TRBV7-3 combines with J gene TRBJ2-1; 7 nucleotides match TRBD2. Germline V gene sequence: CDR1 SGHTA, CDR2 FQGTGA. This CDR3 is 14 amino acids long. Trimming at V came to 7 bases and at J to 0 bases, leaving 3 bases not matched to a gene. The CDR3 region has the DNA TGTGCCAGCAAAGCGGGGTACTCCTACAATGAGCAGTTCTTC. This encodes CASKAGYSYNEQFF.

The chain uses TRBV7-2 and TRBJ2-3; 8 positions match TRBD2. This CDR3 is built from 19 residues. The V segment lost 5 bases and the J segment 0 bases; nucleotides outside the gene matches: 16. Germline V gene data show CDR1 as SGHTA and CDR2 as FQGNSA. The CDR3 sequence is CASSAAGAGSGTSTDTQYF. The CDR3, as DNA: TGTGCCAGCAGCGCCGCGGGGGCTGGTAGCGGGACTAGCACAGATACGCAGTATTTT. Full variable domain (rest looked up from reference TRBV7-2 and TRBJ2-3): GAGVSQSPSNKVTEKGKDVELRCDPISGHTALYWYRQSLGQGLEFLIYFQGNSAPDKSGLPSDRFSAERTGGSVSTLTIQRTQQEDSAVYLCASSAAGAGSGTSTDTQYFGPGTRLTVL.

The rearrangement uses TRBV7-3 and TRBJ2-3; 10 nucleotides align to TRBD2. With V trimmed by 3 bases and J by 8 bases, 14 bases remained unmatched. Germline CDR1 SGHTA, CDR2 FQGTGA. The CDR3 is 17 residues long. CDR3 sequence reads: CASSLDQSGRGEGTQYF. DNA of the CDR3: TGTGCCAGCAGCTTGGATCAGAGCGGGAGGGGGGAAGGTACGCAGTATTTT.

The V call is TRBV30, the J call TRBJ2-5; 7 bases are a match to TRBD1. The CDR3 runs 14 residues. Germline loops: CDR1 GTSNPN, CDR2 SVGIG (reference sequence). The trim removed 4 bases at V and 0 bases at J, leaving 5 bases unmatched. CDR3 amino acids: CAWNVGQYQETQYF. CDR3 DNA: TGTGCCTGGAACGTGGGACAGTACCAAGAGACCCAGTACTTC.

V usage is TRBV19 and J usage is TRBJ1-1; D ambiguous. Per germline, CDR1 LNHDA and CDR2 SQIVND (reference sequence). There are 15 residues in the CDR3. V lost 3 bases, J lost 0 bases, and 11 bases lay in between. CDR3 sequence reads: CASSIVTVMNTEAFF. CDR3 DNA: TGTGCCAGTAGTATTGTTACAGTAATGAACACTGAAGCTTTCTTT. The full variable domain, in which reference TRBV19 and TRBJ1-1 provide the parts outside the CDR3, is DGGITQSPKYLFRKEGQNVTLSCEQNLNHDAMYWYRQDPGQGLRLIYYSQIVNDFQKGDIAEGYSVSREKKESFPLTVTSAQKNPTAFYLCASSIVTVMNTEAFFGQGTRLTVV.

The V call is TRBV18, the J call TRBJ2-4; 15 bases align to TRBD2. V was pared by 6 bases and J by 1 base, with 4 bases of the junction left unmatched. This CDR3 region has 17 residues. CDR1 is KGHSH and CDR2 is LQKENI in the germline V gene. The CDR3 protein is CASSPGTSGRAKNIQYF. The CDR3 DNA sequence: TGTGCCAGCTCCCCCGGGACTAGCGGGAGGGCCAAAAACATTCAGTACTTC.

Here the CDR3 reads CASSVVAGAVTGELFF. DNA of the CDR3: TGTGCCAGCAGCGTAGTAGCGGGAGCTGTCACCGGGGAGCTGTTTTTT. The chain combines TRBV9 with TRBJ2-2, with 9 positions matching TRBD2. The CDR3 is 16 amino acids. With V trimmed by 0 bases and J by 4 bases, 4 bases remained unmatched. CDR1 is SGDLS, CDR2 YYNGEE, per germline. Complete variable domain (other parts from reference TRBV9 and TRBJ2-2): DSGVTQTPKHLITATGQRVTLRCSPRSGDLSVYWYQQSLDQGLQFLIQYYNGEERAKGNILERFSAQQFPDLHSELNLSSLELGDSALYFCASSVVAGAVTGELFFGEGSRLTVL.

The gene calls are TRBV19 and TRBJ2-5; TRBD2 might be the D (5 bases). This CDR3 has 14 residues. Germline V gene data show CDR1 as LNHDA and CDR2 as SQIVND (reference sequence). V gave up 1 base and J gave up 4 bases, with 10 bases separating them. The CDR3 here is CASSIGESGETQYF. In nucleotides, the CDR3 is TGTGCCAGTAGTATAGGGGAGTCGGGAGAGACCCAGTACTTC.

This rearrangement joins TRBV7-8 to TRBJ2-7, with TRBD2 matching 8 bases. There are 17 residues in the CDR3. The germline V gene encodes CDR1 SGHVS and CDR2 FQNEAQ. Trimming removed 1 base from V and 0 bases from J; junction bases left unmatched: 8. The CDR3 DNA reads TGTGCCAGCAGCTTAGGAGGGGTAGCGGGATACTCCTACGAGCAGTACTTC. Residues: CASSLGGVAGYSYEQYF.

The rearrangement uses TRBV7-2 and TRBJ2-7, with a possible D match to TRBD2 (5 bases). With 5 bases removed from V and 4 bases from J, the gap between germline ends came to 18 bases. Germline-derived CDR1 and CDR2 are SGHTA and FQGNSA. There are 15 residues in the CDR3. DNA for the CDR3: TGTGCCAGCAGCCCCTACTGGACGGGGTCTTACGAGCAGTACTTC. Encoded protein: CASSPYWTGSYEQYF.

Regarding this clone: The junction and the germline gene differ at one end; a read error may be behind it. The chain combines TRBV28 with TRBJ2-3; maybe TRBD1 (6 bases). Germline V CDR1 and CDR2: MDHEN, SYDVKM. The CDR3 is made up of 15 amino acids. As DNA, the CDR3 is TGTGCCAGCAGTAGGGCAGGGGATAGCAGAGATACGCAGTATTTT. This gives the protein CASSRAGDSRDTQYF. Using reference TRBV28 and TRBJ2-3 for the parts outside the CDR3, the full variable domain is DVKVTQSSRYLVKRTGEKVFLECVQDMDHENMFWYRQDPGLGLRLIYFSYDVKMKEKGDIPEGYSVSREKKERFSLILESASTNQTSMYLCASSRAGDSRDTQYFGPGTRLTVL.

The gene calls are TRBV20-1 and TRBJ1-1; TRBD1 might be the D (5 bases). Per germline, CDR1 DFQATT and CDR2 SNEGSKA (reference sequence). The ends were cut back, 5 bases at V and 7 bases at J, with 11 bases in the middle. The CDR3 has 11 amino acids. CDR3 sequence (DNA): TGCAGTGCTCCCCCAGACAGTGAAGCTTTCTTT. Translated, it gives CSAPPDSEAFF.

This sequence joins TRBV30 and TRBJ2-2; TRBD2 matches at 9 bases. Per the germline V gene, CDR1 is GTSNPN and CDR2 is SVGIG (reference sequence). The CDR3 totals 15 residues. Trimming removed 8 bases from V and 0 bases from J; junction bases left unmatched: 7. CDR3 in amino acids: CAREIAGANTGELFF. CDR3 nucleotide sequence: TGTGCCAGAGAAATAGCGGGAGCGAACACCGGGGAGCTGTTTTTT.

CDR3 loop: CASSLRPRVNYGYTF. The CDR3 DNA follows: TGTGCCAGCAGCTTACGGCCACGGGTCAACTATGGCTACACCTTC. This sequence joins TRBV7-8 and TRBJ1-2; D not certain. The CDR3 spans 15 residues. Germline CDR1 reads SGHVS; CDR2 reads FQNEAQ. V lost 2 bases and J 2 bases, leaving 12 bases between the germline ends.

The CDR3 nucleotides are TGCGCCAGCAGCTCTTGGTTCGGGGACGAGCAGTACTTC. Protein: CASSSWFGDEQYF. The gene calls are TRBV5-1 and TRBJ2-7; a possible D gene is TRBD2 (5 bases). The V gene lost 3 bases and the J gene lost 5 bases, with 12 bases spanning the gap. The germline CDR1 and CDR2 sequences are SGHRS and YFSETQ. The CDR3 has 13 amino acids.

The chain couples TRBV9 to TRBJ2-1; 12 nucleotides align to TRBD1. Germline lookup yields CDR1 SGDLS and CDR2 YYNGEE. The junction had 4 bases not matched to a gene; V was cut back by 1 base and J by 8 bases. The CDR3 has 15 residues. This CDR3 is CASSVQGTGGDEQFF. Written as DNA, the CDR3 is TGTGCCAGCAGCGTACAAGGGACAGGGGGCGATGAGCAGTTCTTC. The variable domain in full, completed from reference TRBV9 and TRBJ2-1, reads DSGVTQTPKHLITATGQRVTLRCSPRSGDLSVYWYQQSLDQGLQFLIQYYNGEERAKGNILERFSAQQFPDLHSELNLSSLELGDSALYFCASSVQGTGGDEQFFGPGTRLTVL.

This clone was seen repeatedly, ten times or more. This chain connects TRBV11-2 to TRBJ2-2, with a tentative D call TRBD1 (6 bases). CDR3 size: 16 residues. V lost 5 bases, J lost 3 bases, and 16 bases lay in between. Germline-derived CDR1 and CDR2 are SGHAT and FQNNGV. Here the CDR3 reads CASSLLGAGDTGELFF. CDR3 DNA: TGTGCCAGCAGCCTATTGGGGGCAGGGGACACCGGGGAGCTGTTTTTT.

This clone occurred many times. V usage is TRBV5-3 and J usage is TRBJ1-5; 10 bases fit TRBD1. TRBV5-3 is an ORF; its function is uncertain. This CDR3 comprises 15 residues. Losses at the gene ends were 4 bases for V and 4 bases for J; bases not matched to a gene: 5. The CDR3 loop is CARSGTGAKNQPQHF. The CDR3 DNA reads as TGTGCCAGAAGCGGGACAGGGGCAAAAAATCAGCCCCAGCATTTT.

This clone has just one count. This chain connects TRBV10-3 to TRBJ2-2, with 7 bases lining up with TRBD2. The CDR3 consists of 17 residues. Germline CDR1 is ENHRY and CDR2 is SYGVKD. J was trimmed by 5 bases and V by 3 bases; bases with no gene match: 12. CDR3 DNA sequence: TGTGCCATCAGTGAAAGAGGCCCGGCGGGAGCTACCGGGGAGCTGTTTTTT. Translation gives CAISERGPAGATGELFF.

In DNA, the CDR3 is TGCGCCAGCAGCCAAGTGGGGTGGGGTGGCTACACCTTC. This sequence encodes CASSQVGWGGYTF. The chain employs TRBV4-1 and TRBJ1-2; D call uncertain. CDR1 and CDR2 (germline): MGHRA, YSYEKL. The V and J ends lost 1 base and 7 bases respectively, with 10 bases between them. The CDR3 totals 13 residues.